A single T cell receptor (beta chain) is shown here with its context. Its antigen is as yet unknown. These data are taken from a study of T-cell memory formation after mild COVID-19. Study overall: For the most part, TCR clusters were specific to one donor. Overall study results and limits: A second wave of clones peaked on day 37, and their SARS-CoV-2 specificity went unconfirmed. Cross-reactive memory appears to have joined, as suggested by some responding clones showing up in pre-infection memory.

TCRdb passed the 5' RACE reads through MiXCR, listing each CDR3 protein once. The sample has around 99,000 distinct CDR3 sequences, around 15% seen once. With V trimmed by 4 bases and J by 3 bases, 12 bases remained unmatched. Germline CDR1 and CDR2: MGHRA and YSYEKL. This CDR3 has 16 residues. The rearrangement links TRBV4-1 to TRBJ2-7, with 7 bases that match TRBD2. The TCR sequence derives from a man aged 18 to 35 who had mild COVID-19 (a few samples of this study predate the infection). Cell type and time point are not known. The sequenced sample consisted of PBMCs or a T cell subset sorted from them (not recorded which). The CDR3 here is CASSPMGGDSDYEQYF. CDR3 nucleotide sequence: TGCGCCAGCAGCCCTATGGGGGGGGACTCTGACTACGAGCAGTACTTC.